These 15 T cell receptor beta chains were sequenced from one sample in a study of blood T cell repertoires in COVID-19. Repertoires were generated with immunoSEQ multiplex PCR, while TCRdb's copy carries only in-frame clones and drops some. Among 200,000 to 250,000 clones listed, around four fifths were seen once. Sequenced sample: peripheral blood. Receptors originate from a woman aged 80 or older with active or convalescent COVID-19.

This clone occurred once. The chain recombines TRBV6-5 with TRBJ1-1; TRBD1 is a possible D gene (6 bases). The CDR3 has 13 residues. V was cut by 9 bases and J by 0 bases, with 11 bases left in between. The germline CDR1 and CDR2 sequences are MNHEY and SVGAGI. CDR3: CASTGTLNTEAFF. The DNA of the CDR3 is TGTGCCAGTACCGGGACACTGAACACTGAAGCTTTCTTT.

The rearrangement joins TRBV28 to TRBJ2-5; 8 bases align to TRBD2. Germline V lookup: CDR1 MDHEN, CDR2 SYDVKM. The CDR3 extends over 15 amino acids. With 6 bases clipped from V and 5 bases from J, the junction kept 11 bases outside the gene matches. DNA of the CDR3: TGTGCCAGCAGCCCACCAAGTCGCGGGAGGGAGACCCAGTACTTC. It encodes CASSPPSRGRETQYF.

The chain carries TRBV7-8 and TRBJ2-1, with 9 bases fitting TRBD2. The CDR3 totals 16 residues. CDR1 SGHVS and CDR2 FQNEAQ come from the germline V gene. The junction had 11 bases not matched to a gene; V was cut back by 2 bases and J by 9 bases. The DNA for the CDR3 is TGTGCCAGCAGCTTATATGGTCTAGCGGGGTCCTCTGAGCAGTTCTTC. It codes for CASSLYGLAGSSEQFF.

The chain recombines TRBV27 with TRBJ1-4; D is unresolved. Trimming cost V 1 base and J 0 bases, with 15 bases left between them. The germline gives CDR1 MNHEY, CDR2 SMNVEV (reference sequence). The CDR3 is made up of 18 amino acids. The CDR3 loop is CASSLYGSGSATNEKLFF. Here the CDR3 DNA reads TGTGCCAGCAGTTTATACGGATCCGGGTCAGCAACTAATGAAAAACTGTTTTTT.

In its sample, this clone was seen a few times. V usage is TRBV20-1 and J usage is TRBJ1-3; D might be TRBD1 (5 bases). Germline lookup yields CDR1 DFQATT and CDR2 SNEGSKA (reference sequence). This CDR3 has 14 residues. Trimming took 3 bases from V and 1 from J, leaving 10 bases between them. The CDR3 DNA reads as TGCAGTGCTAGTTCCAGGGCTTCTGGAAACACCATATATTTT. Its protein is CSASSRASGNTIYF.

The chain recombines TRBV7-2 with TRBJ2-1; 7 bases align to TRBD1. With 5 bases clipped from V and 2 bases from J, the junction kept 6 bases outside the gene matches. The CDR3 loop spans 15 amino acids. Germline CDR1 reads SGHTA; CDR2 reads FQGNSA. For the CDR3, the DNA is TGTGCCAGCAGCCCGGACAGGACTCCCTACAATGAGCAGTTCTTC. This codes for CASSPDRTPYNEQFF.

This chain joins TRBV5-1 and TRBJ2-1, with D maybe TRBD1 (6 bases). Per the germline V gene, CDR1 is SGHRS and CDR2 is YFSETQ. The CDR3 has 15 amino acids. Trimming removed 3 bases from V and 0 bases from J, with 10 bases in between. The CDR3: CASSSTGSSYNEQFF. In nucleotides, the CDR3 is TGCGCCAGCAGCTCTACAGGGAGCTCCTACAATGAGCAGTTCTTC.

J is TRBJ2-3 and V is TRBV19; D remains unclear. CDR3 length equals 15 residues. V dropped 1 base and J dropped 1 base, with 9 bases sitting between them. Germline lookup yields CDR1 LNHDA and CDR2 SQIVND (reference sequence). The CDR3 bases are TGTGCCAGTAGTATAGTCGGTGTAGGCACAGATACGCAGTATTTT. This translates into CASSIVGVGTDTQYF.

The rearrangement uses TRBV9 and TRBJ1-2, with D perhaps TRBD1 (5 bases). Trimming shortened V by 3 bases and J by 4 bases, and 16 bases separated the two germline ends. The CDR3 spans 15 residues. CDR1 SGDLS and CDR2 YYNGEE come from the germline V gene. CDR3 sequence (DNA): TGTGCCAGCAGCGCCAGTTGGACAAGATCCTATGGCTACACCTTC. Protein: CASSASWTRSYGYTF.

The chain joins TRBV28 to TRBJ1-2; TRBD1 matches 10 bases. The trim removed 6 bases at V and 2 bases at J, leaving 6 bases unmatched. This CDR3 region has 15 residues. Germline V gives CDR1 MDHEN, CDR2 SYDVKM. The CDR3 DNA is TGTGCCAGCAGAGGGGGGGGACAGGGGAACTATGGCTACACCTTC. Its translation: CASRGGGQGNYGYTF.

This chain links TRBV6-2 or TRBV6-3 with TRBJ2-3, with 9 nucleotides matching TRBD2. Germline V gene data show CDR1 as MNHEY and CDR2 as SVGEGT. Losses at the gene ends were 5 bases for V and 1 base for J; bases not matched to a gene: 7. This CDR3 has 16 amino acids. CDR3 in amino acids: CASSPTSGRRTDTQYF. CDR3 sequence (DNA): TGTGCCAGCAGTCCGACCAGCGGGAGGCGCACAGATACGCAGTATTTT.

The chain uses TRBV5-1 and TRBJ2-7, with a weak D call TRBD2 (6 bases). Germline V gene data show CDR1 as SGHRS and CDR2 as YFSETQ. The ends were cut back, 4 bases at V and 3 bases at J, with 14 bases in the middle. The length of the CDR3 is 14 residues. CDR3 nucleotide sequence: TGCGCCAGCAGCCCAAGGACTACAAACTACGAGCAGTACTTC. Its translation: CASSPRTTNYEQYF.

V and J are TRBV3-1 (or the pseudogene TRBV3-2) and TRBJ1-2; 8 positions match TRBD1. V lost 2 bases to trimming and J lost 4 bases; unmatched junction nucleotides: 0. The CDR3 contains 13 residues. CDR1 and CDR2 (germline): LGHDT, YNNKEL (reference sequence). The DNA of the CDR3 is TGTGCCAGCAGCCAAACAGGGGGCTATGGCTACACCTTC. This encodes CASSQTGGYGYTF.

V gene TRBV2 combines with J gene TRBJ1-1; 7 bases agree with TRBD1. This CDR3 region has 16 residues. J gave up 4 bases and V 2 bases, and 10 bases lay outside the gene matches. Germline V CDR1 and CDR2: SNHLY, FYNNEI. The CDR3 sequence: CASSENSRGAVTEAFF. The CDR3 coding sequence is TGTGCCAGCAGTGAAAACAGCAGGGGGGCTGTCACTGAAGCTTTCTTT.

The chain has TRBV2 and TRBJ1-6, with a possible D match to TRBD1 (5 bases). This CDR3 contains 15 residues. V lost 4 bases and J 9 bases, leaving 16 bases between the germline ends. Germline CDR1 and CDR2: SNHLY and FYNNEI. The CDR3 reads CASSVAGPTGSPLHF. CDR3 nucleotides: TGTGCCAGCAGTGTCGCAGGGCCTACGGGTTCACCCCTCCACTTT.